A single sample is the source of the 27 T cell receptor beta chains below, sequenced in a study of technical replicates of blood from several donors. Data came from immunoSEQ multiplex PCR; TCRdb stores just in-frame clones and leaves some out. The table lists about 74,000 clones, roughly four fifths of them singletons. Sequencing was carried out using PBMCs. These receptors all stem from a human donor in good health. Some clones in this sample may be carry-over from other donors' samples.

This clone appeared once. The rearrangement uses TRBV19 and TRBJ1-2; D is ambiguous. Looked up from germline, CDR1 is LNHDA and CDR2 is SQIVND (reference sequence). CDR3 size: 15 residues. The V and J ends lost 5 bases and 0 bases respectively, with 13 bases between them. CDR3 amino acids: CASSLTDSANYGYTF. CDR3 bases: TGTGCCAGTAGTCTCACTGACTCAGCTAACTATGGCTACACCTTC.

The V gene is TRBV7-2, the J gene TRBJ2-1; 11 nucleotides match TRBD2. Germline CDR1 SGHTA, CDR2 FQGNSA. V was clipped by 4 bases and J by 4 bases; unmatched bases: 3. This CDR3 region has 15 residues. Here the CDR3 DNA reads TGTGCCAGCAGCTCTAGCGGGGGGCGATACAATGAGCAGTTCTTC. Its protein product is CASSSSGGRYNEQFF.

The chain is built from TRBV5-4 and TRBJ2-2; D is perhaps TRBD2 (6 bases). The germline V gene has CDR1 SGHNT and CDR2 YYREEE (reference sequence). The CDR3 spans 15 residues. V lost 4 bases, J lost 3 bases, and 13 bases lay in between. CDR3 in DNA: TGTGCCAGCAGCACCGGGACTCGGTACACCGGGGAGCTGTTTTTT. Translation gives CASSTGTRYTGELFF.

The chain joins TRBV18 to TRBJ1-2; the match to TRBD1 covers 11 bases. The germline gives CDR1 KGHSH, CDR2 LQKENI. J was trimmed by 5 bases and V by 5 bases; bases with no gene match: 7. The CDR3 spans 15 residues. The CDR3 coding sequence is TGTGCCAGCTCATCAGGACAGGGGGCCGAGTATGGCTACACCTTC. This gives the protein CASSSGQGAEYGYTF.

This sequence joins TRBV29-1 and TRBJ2-7, with D possibly matching TRBD1 (7 bases). The CDR3 covers 11 residues. Germline assignment: CDR1 SQVTM and CDR2 ANQGSEA. The V and J ends lost 8 bases and 6 bases respectively, with 14 bases between them. The CDR3 loop is CSIRQGGEQYF. CDR3 in DNA: TGCAGCATACGACAGGGAGGCGAGCAGTACTTC.

The CDR3 protein is CASSLGQVRSDTQYF. CDR3 DNA: TGCGCCAGCAGCCTGGGACAGGTCAGGTCAGATACGCAGTATTTT. The chain couples TRBV5-1 to TRBJ2-3; 8 bases line up with TRBD1. J lost 4 bases, V lost 4 bases, and 8 bases had no gene match. This CDR3 is 15 amino acids long. The germline CDR1 and CDR2 sequences are SGHRS and YFSETQ.

This clone has a count of ten or more. V and J are TRBV29-1 and TRBJ1-2; weak D call: TRBD1 (5 bases). This CDR3 spans 14 amino acids. V shed 0 bases and J shed 6 bases, with 14 bases lying between them. Germline V gene lookup returns CDR1 SQVTM and CDR2 ANQGSEA. The CDR3 DNA is TGCAGCGTTGAAGATCGACCCAGGGTTGATGGCTACACCTTC. It specifies CSVEDRPRVDGYTF.

This chain joins TRBV7-2 and TRBJ2-7; TRBD2 aligns across 9 bases. The CDR3 loop spans 19 amino acids. V trimming: 1 base; J trimming: 5 bases; junction bases outside the gene matches: 18. Germline CDR1 is SGHTA and CDR2 is FQGNSA. CDR3 bases: TGTGCCAGCAGCTTAGGGGGTGGTAGGCGGGAGGGCCTATCCCACGAGCAGTACTTC. Amino acids: CASSLGGGRREGLSHEQYF.

The chain is built from TRBV7-7 and TRBJ2-5, with D possibly being TRBD1 (5 bases). The CDR3 sequence is 14 residues long. The germline CDR1 and CDR2 sequences are SSHAT and FNYEAQ (reference sequence). V lost 5 bases, J lost 2 bases, and 12 bases lay in between. The CDR3 protein is CASSQRGSQETQYF. The CDR3 DNA follows: TGTGCCAGCAGCCAAAGGGGTTCACAAGAGACCCAGTACTTC.

J is TRBJ1-2 and V is TRBV19, with no clear D. The CDR3 is 13 residues long. Germline loops: CDR1 LNHDA, CDR2 SQIVND (reference sequence). The ends were cut back, 3 bases at V and 0 bases at J, with 5 bases in the middle. DNA of the CDR3: TGTGCCAGTAGTATCCGGGCTAACTATGGCTACACCTTC. Translating gives CASSIRANYGYTF.

V gene TRBV7-9 combines with J gene TRBJ1-4, with TRBD1 as a possible D gene (6 bases). CDR1 and CDR2 (germline): SEHNR, FQNEAQ (reference sequence). Trimming pared 3 bases from V and 6 bases from J, leaving 14 bases between. CDR3 length equals 15 residues. The CDR3 DNA sequence: TGTGCCAGCAGCTTCACTTGGGCAGGGGATGAAAAACTGTTTTTT. Translated, it gives CASSFTWAGDEKLFF.

This clone came up a few times. V gene TRBV5-1 combines with J gene TRBJ2-2, with 7 bases lining up with TRBD2. In germline, CDR1 is SGHRS, CDR2 YFSETQ. The CDR3 consists of 14 residues. J gave up 4 bases and V 2 bases, and 2 bases lay outside the gene matches. Written as DNA, the CDR3 is TGCGCCAGCAGCTTTGGGGGGGGCACCGGGGAGCTGTTTTTT. Amino acid sequence: CASSFGGGTGELFF. Full variable domain (missing parts from reference TRBV5-1 and TRBJ2-2): KAGVTQTPRYLIKTRGQQVTLSCSPISGHRSVSWYQQTPGQGLQFLFEYFSETQRNKGNFPGRFSGRQFSNSRSEMNVSTLELGDSALYLCASSFGGGTGELFFGEGSRLTVL.

To note about this clone: One junction end disagrees with the germline gene, perhaps due to a read error. This sequence joins TRBV9 and TRBJ1-2; unclear D gene. The CDR3 spans 11 residues. Germline CDR1 is SGDLS and CDR2 is YYNGEE. CDR3 sequence reads: CASSVDATRHF. The CDR3 DNA follows: TGTGCCAGCAGCGTAGATGCGACACGGCATTTC.

This rearrangement joins TRBV7-8 to TRBJ1-2, with a possible D match to TRBD1 (6 bases). The germline CDR1 and CDR2 sequences are SGHVS and FQNEAQ. The V end lost 5 bases, the J end lost 1 base, and 14 bases lay between the germline ends. This CDR3 spans 15 amino acids. The CDR3 nucleotides read TGTGCCAGCAGCCCCTACAGGGAGATTAACTATGGCTACACCTTC. As protein: CASSPYREINYGYTF. The entire variable domain, with the rest obtained from reference TRBV7-8 and TRBJ1-2, is as follows: GAGVSQSPRYKVAKRGQDVALRCDPISGHVSLFWYQQALGQGPEFLTYFQNEAQLDKSGLPSDRFFAERPEGSVSTLKIQRTQQEDSAVYLCASSPYREINYGYTFGSGTRLTVV.

The chain couples TRBV13 to TRBJ2-4; TRBD1 matches at 9 bases. The CDR3 runs 15 residues. Trimming at V came to 0 bases and at J to 9 bases, leaving 6 bases not matched to a gene. Looked up from germline, CDR1 is PRHDT and CDR2 is FYEKMQ (reference sequence). The CDR3, as DNA: TGTGCCAGCAGCTTAGGCGGGACAGGGTCCCGCATTCAGTACTTC. This gives the protein CASSLGGTGSRIQYF.

This chain uses TRBV10-1 with TRBJ2-2, with D perhaps TRBD2 (5 bases). This CDR3 is 17 amino acids long. The V and J ends lost 4 bases and 5 bases respectively, with 20 bases between them. The germline gives CDR1 WNHNN, CDR2 SYGVQD (reference sequence). CDR3 coding DNA: TGCGCCAGCAGTGGGTCCGGGGTTAGCCCGGGGACCGGGGAGCTGTTTTTT. Amino acid sequence: CASSGSGVSPGTGELFF.

The chain uses TRBV30 and TRBJ1-1; D perhaps matches TRBD1 (5 bases). Trimming took off 4 bases at V and 4 bases at J, with 19 bases between the two ends. CDR1 GTSNPN and CDR2 SVGIG come from the germline V gene (reference sequence). CDR3 length equals 15 residues. In nucleotides, the CDR3 is TGTGCCTGGACCCACCTCGGACAAATGCTCACTGAAGCTTTCTTT. Protein product: CAWTHLGQMLTEAFF.

This clone occurred once. The chain has TRBV11-1 and TRBJ2-6; 8 bases are shared with TRBD1. Germline-derived CDR1 and CDR2 are SGHAT and FQDESV (reference sequence). V was pared by 3 bases and J by 5 bases, with 9 bases of the junction left unmatched. The CDR3 contains 17 residues. For the CDR3, the DNA is TGTGCCAGCAGCTTGGGGACAGGTACATTTCGGGCCAACGTCCTGACTTTC. This translates into CASSLGTGTFRANVLTF.

The gene calls are TRBV10-1 and TRBJ2-2, with D maybe TRBD1 (6 bases). The ends were cut back, 5 bases at V and 2 bases at J, with 9 bases in the middle. Germline V gene data show CDR1 as WNHNN and CDR2 as SYGVQD (reference sequence). The CDR3 extends over 14 amino acids. The CDR3 sequence: CASSIQGNTGELFF. The CDR3 DNA follows: TGCGCCAGCAGTATACAGGGAAACACCGGGGAGCTGTTTTTT.

DNA of the CDR3: TGTGCCAGCAGTTACAACCGACTAGCGGCAGGGGATGAGCAGTTCTTC. Protein product: CASSYNRLAAGDEQFF. The V gene is TRBV6-5, the J gene TRBJ2-1, with 9 bases aligning to TRBD2. The CDR3 consists of 16 residues. J was trimmed by 8 bases and V by 2 bases; bases with no gene match: 10. The germline V gene encodes CDR1 MNHEY and CDR2 SVGAGI.

The chain employs TRBV7-9 and TRBJ2-5; maybe TRBD2 (6 bases). Germline V gene lookup returns CDR1 SEHNR and CDR2 FQNEAQ (reference sequence). V lost 6 bases and J 5 bases, leaving 19 bases between the germline ends. The CDR3 runs to 15 residues. The CDR3 nucleotides are TGTGCCAGCAGAAATACGGGGGACTGGGCTGAGACCCAGTACTTC. It encodes CASRNTGDWAETQYF.

The V call is TRBV7-9, the J call TRBJ1-3, with a tentative D call TRBD1 (6 bases). From germline, CDR1 is SEHNR and CDR2 FQNEAQ (reference sequence). The V and J ends lost 3 bases and 0 bases respectively, with 12 bases between them. This CDR3 is built from 16 residues. CDR3 bases: TGTGCCAGCAGCTTCACAGGGACCAGCTCTGGAAACACCATATATTTT. Translation: CASSFTGTSSGNTIYF.

The chain combines TRBV6-1 with TRBJ1-5; no clear D gene. V lost 2 bases and J lost 4, with 9 bases in between. The CDR3 extends over 14 amino acids. The germline V gene encodes CDR1 MNHNS and CDR2 SASEGT. For the CDR3, the DNA is TGTGCCAGCAGTGAAAATGGGCAAAATCAGCCCCAGCATTTT. It is translated as CASSENGQNQPQHF.

V is TRBV4-3 and J is TRBJ2-2; 12 bases are a match to TRBD2. Germline V CDR1 and CDR2: LGHNA, YSLEER. This CDR3 has 19 residues. The V gene end was trimmed by 2 bases and the J gene end by 2 bases; junction bases not matched to a gene: 9. CDR3 nucleotide sequence: TGCGCCAGCAGCCAAAAAGCTTCTAGCGGGAGGGGTAACACCGGGGAGCTGTTTTTT. This translates into CASSQKASSGRGNTGELFF.

The J gene is TRBJ1-1, the V gene TRBV4-1; 7 bases agree with TRBD1. The V segment lost 4 bases and the J segment 4 bases; nucleotides outside the gene matches: 9. Germline V CDR1 and CDR2: MGHRA, YSYEKL. The CDR3 covers 15 residues. CDR3 residues: CASSPLTGLSTEAFF. The CDR3 bases are TGCGCCAGCAGCCCCCTGACAGGGTTGAGCACTGAAGCTTTCTTT.

This chain links TRBV7-2 with TRBJ2-1; tentative D call: TRBD2 (5 bases). The CDR3 extends over 16 amino acids. Germline V lookup: CDR1 SGHTA, CDR2 FQGNSA. Trimming pared 5 bases from V and 0 bases from J, leaving 14 bases between. The CDR3 DNA sequence: TGTGCCAGCAGCGAAATACAGCGGAACTCCTACAATGAGCAGTTCTTC. Translation gives CASSEIQRNSYNEQFF.

The V call is TRBV2, the J call TRBJ1-3; D is possibly TRBD1 (5 bases). CDR1 and CDR2 (germline): SNHLY, FYNNEI. The CDR3 totals 17 residues. Trimming cost V 0 bases and J 0 bases, with 12 bases left between them. The CDR3 sequence: CASSEARGVYSGNTIYF. The CDR3 nucleotides read TGTGCCAGCAGTGAAGCGCGGGGGGTCTACTCTGGAAACACCATATATTTT.